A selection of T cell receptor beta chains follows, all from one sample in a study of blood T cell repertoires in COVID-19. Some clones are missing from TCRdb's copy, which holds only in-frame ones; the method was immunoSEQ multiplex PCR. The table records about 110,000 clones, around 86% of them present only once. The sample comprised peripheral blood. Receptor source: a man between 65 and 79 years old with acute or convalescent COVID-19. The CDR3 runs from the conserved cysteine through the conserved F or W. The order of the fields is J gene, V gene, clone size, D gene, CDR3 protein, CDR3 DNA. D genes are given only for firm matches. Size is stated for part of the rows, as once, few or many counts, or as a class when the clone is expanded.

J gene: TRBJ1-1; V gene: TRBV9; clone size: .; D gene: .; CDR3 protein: CASSPAPTVLNTEAFF; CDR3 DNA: TGTGCCAGCAGCCCAGCCCCGACAGTCCTGAACACTGAAGCTTTCTTT
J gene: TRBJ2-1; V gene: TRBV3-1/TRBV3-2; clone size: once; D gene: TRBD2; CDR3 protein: CASSPGWSGGAPEQFF; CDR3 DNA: TGTGCCAGCAGCCCTGGCTGGAGCGGGGGGGCCCCTGAGCAGTTCTTC
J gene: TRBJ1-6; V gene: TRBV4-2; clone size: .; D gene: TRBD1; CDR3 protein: CASSQDDRGNSPLHF; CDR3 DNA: TGTGCCAGCAGCCAAGACGACAGGGGGAACTCACCCCTCCACTTT
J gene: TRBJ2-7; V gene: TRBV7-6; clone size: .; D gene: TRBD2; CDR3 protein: CASSPTSGIESGEQYF; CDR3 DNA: TGTGCCAGCAGCCCGACTAGCGGGATTGAGTCGGGCGAGCAGTACTTC
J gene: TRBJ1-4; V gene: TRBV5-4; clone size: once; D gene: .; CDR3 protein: CASSEIPGSNEKLFF; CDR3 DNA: TGTGCCAGCAGCGAAATACCGGGATCCAACGAAAAACTGTTTTTT
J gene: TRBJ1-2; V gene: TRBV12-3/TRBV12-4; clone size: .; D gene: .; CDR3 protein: CASSTLSVYGYTF; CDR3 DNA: TGTGCCAGCAGTACCCTGTCAGTCTATGGCTACACCTTC
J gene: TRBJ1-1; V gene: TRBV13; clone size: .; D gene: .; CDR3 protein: CASSLGGLNTEAFF; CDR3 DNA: TGTGCCAGCAGCTTAGGCGGGTTGAACACTGAAGCTTTCTTT
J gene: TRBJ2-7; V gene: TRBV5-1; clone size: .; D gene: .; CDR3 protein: CASSLRGPEQYF; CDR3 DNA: TGCGCCAGCAGCTTGCGAGGGCCCGAGCAGTACTTC
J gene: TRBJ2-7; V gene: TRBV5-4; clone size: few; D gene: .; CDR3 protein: CASSIGTLGSEQYF; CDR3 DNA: TGTGCCAGCAGCATAGGAACCCTGGGCTCCGAGCAGTACTTC
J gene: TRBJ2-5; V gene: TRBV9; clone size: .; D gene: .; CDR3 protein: CASSPRVRETQYF; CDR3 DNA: TGTGCCAGCAGCCCCCGGGTCCGAGAGACCCAGTACTTC
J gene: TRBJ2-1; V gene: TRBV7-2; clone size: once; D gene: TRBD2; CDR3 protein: CASSFAALTSGGNEQFF; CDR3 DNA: TGTGCCAGCAGCTTTGCAGCGTTGACTAGCGGGGGTAATGAGCAGTTCTTC
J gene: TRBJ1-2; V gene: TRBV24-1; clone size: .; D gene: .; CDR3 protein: CATSDPRTRADYGYTF; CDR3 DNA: TGTGCCACCAGTGACCCACGGACACGGGCTGACTATGGCTACACCTTC
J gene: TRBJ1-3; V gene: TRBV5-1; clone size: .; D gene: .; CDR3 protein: CASSLDNGNTIYF; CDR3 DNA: TGCGCCAGCAGCTTGGACAACGGAAACACCATATATTTT
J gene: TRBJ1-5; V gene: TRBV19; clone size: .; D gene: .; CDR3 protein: CASSIRSGYSNQPQHF; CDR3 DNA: TGTGCCAGTAGTATTAGATCAGGGTATAGCAATCAGCCCCAGCATTTT
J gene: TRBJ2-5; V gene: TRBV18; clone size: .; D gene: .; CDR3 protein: CASSFGQQETQYF; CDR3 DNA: TGTGCCAGCTCCTTCGGACAGCAAGAGACCCAGTACTTC
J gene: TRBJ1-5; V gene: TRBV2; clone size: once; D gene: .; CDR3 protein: CASSVLERPQHF; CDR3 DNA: TGTGCCAGCAGTGTGCTGGAGCGGCCCCAGCATTTT
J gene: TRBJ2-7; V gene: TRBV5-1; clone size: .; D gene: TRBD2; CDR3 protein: CASSLYFSGRASSYEQYF; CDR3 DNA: TGCGCCAGCAGCTTATACTTTAGCGGGAGGGCCTCGTCCTACGAGCAGTACTTC
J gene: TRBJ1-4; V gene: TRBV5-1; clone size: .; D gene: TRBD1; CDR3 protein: CASSFLTGDEKLFF; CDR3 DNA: TGCGCCAGCAGCTTTTTAACAGGGGACGAAAAACTGTTTTTT
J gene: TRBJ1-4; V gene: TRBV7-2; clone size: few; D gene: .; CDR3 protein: CASSLGLDIWKKLFF; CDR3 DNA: TGTGCCAGCAGCTTAGGTCTCGACATTTGGAAAAAACTGTTTTTT
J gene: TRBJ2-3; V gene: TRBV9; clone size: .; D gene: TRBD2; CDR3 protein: CASSVASGGADTQYF; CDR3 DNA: TGTGCCAGCAGCGTAGCTAGCGGGGGTGCAGATACGCAGTATTTT
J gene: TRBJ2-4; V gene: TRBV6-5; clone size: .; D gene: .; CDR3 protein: CASSYSGMGVRDIQYF; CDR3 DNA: TGTGCCAGCAGTTACTCGGGCATGGGAGTGCGGGACATTCAGTACTTC
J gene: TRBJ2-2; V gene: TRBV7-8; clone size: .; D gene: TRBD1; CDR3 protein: CASSTEGARGTGELFF; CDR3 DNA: TGTGCCAGCAGCACAGAGGGGGCAAGAGGCACCGGGGAGCTGTTTTTT
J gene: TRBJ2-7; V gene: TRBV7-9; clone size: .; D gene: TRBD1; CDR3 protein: CASSLFPGQLYEQYF; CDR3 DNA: TGTGCCAGCAGCCTCTTCCCGGGACAGTTGTACGAGCAGTACTTC
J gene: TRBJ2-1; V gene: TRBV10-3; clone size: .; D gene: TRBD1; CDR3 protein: CAISEGFGTGVRNEQFF; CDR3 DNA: TGTGCCATCAGTGAAGGGTTCGGGACAGGGGTTCGGAATGAGCAGTTCTTC
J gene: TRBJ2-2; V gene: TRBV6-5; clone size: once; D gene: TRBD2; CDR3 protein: CASRGLAGDTGELFF; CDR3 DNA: TGTGCCAGCAGGGGACTAGCGGGGGACACCGGGGAGCTGTTTTTT
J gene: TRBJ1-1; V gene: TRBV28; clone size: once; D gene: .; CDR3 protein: CASSSQGLGKWTEAFF; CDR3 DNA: TGTGCCAGCAGCTCCCAGGGTCTTGGGAAGTGGACTGAAGCTTTCTTT
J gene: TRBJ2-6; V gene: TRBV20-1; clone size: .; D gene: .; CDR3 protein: CSASAGSSGANVLTF; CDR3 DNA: TGCAGTGCTAGTGCCGGGAGCTCTGGGGCCAACGTCCTGACTTTC
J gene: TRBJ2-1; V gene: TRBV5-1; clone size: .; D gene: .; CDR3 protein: CASSFDTGQKHNEQFF; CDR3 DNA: TGCGCCAGCAGCTTCGACACAGGACAGAAACACAATGAGCAGTTCTTC
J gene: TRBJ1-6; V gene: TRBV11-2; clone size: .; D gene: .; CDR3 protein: CASSFRQGDRSPLHF; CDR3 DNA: TGTGCCAGCAGCTTCAGGCAGGGCGATCGGTCACCCCTCCACTTT
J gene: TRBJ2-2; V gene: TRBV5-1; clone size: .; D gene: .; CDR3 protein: CASSPPGPGELFF; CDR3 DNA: TGCGCCAGCAGCCCGCCAGGGCCCGGGGAGCTGTTTTTT
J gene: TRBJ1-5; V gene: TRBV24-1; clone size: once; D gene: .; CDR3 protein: CATSDPRTAGDQPQHF; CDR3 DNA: TGTGCCACCAGTGATCCTCGGACAGCCGGGGATCAGCCCCAGCATTTT
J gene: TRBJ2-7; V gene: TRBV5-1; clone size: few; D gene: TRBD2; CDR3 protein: CASSPRRGADYEQYF; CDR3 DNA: TGCGCCAGCAGCCCCAGGCGGGGGGCAGACTACGAGCAGTACTTC
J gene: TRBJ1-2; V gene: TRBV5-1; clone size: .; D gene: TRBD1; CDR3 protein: CASSLQGTYGYTF; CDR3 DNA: TGCGCCAGCAGCTTACAGGGGACATATGGCTACACCTTC
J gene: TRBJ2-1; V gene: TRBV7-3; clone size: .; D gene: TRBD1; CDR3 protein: CASSLTRQGTEQFF; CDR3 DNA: TGTGCCAGCAGCTTAACCCGACAGGGAACTGAGCAGTTCTTC
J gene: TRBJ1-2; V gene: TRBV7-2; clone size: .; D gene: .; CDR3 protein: CASSPTGNYGYTF; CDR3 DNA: TGTGCCAGCAGCCCCACAGGAAACTATGGCTACACCTTC
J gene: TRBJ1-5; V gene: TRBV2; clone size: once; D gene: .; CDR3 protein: CASSPITGISNQPQHF; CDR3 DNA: TGTGCCAGCAGTCCCATAACAGGGATCAGCAATCAGCCCCAGCATTTT
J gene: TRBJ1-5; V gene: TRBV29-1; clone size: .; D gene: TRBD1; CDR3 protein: CSVGIGQGGQPQHF; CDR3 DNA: TGCAGCGTTGGTATCGGACAGGGAGGTCAGCCCCAGCATTTT
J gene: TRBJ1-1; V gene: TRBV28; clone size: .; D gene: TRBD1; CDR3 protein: CASSLLLSQGSYTEAFF; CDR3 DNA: TGTGCCAGCAGTTTATTGTTATCACAGGGGTCCTACACTGAAGCTTTCTTT
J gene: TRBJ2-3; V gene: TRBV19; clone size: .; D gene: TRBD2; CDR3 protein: CASSILAGKTDTQYF; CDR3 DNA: TGTGCCAGTAGTATACTAGCGGGGAAAACAGATACGCAGTATTTT
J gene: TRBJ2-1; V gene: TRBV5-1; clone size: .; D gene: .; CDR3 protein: CASSLRSGNEQFF; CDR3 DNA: TGCGCCAGCAGCTTGAGGTCGGGGAATGAGCAGTTCTTC
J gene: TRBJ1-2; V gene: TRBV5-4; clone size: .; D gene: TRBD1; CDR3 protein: CASSIDRDLGYTF; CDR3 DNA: TGTGCCAGCAGCATAGACAGGGATCTAGGCTACACCTTC
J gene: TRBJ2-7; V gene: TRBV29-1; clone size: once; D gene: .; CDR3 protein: CSAVQAYEQYF; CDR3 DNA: TGCAGCGCTGTACAGGCCTACGAGCAGTACTTC
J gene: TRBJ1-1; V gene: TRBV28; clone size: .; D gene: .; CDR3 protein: CASSHKRGIGTEAFF; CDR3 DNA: TGTGCCAGCAGTCATAAGAGAGGGATCGGCACTGAAGCTTTCTTT
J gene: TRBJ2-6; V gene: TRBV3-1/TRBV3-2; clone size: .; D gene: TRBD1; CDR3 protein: CASSQFVWTGHGWGANVLTF; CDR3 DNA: TGTGCCAGCAGCCAATTCGTGTGGACAGGGCATGGTTGGGGGGCCAACGTCCTGACTTTC
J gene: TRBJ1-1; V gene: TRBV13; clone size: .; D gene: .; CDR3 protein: CASSLLGEGDEAFF; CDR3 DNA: TGTGCCAGCAGCTTATTGGGGGAGGGCGATGAAGCTTTCTTT
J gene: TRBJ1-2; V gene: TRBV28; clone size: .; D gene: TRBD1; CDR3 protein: CASSSPGTGSYGYTF; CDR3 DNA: TGTGCCAGCAGTTCTCCGGGGACAGGGAGCTATGGCTACACCTTC